This T cell receptor beta chain appears in the sequencing data of a study of cytomegalovirus exposure and HLA in healthy donors. Study-level results: TCR beta chain V- and J-gene trimming was linked, in a later analysis, to a missense variant in DCLRE1C.

Notes on this clone: The antigen remains unidentified.

PCR employed 60 Vbeta and 13 Jbeta primers. The table came from immunoSEQ multiplex PCR; TCRdb's copy has only in-frame clones and leaves some out. The sample table includes about 52,000 clones. This CDR3 is 16 amino acids long. Trimming took 3 bases from V and 0 from J, leaving 15 bases between them. Germline V CDR1 and CDR2: SEHNR, FQNEAQ (reference sequence). This TCR was sampled from a woman between 50 and 59 years old in good health and CMV-seropositive. V and J are TRBV7-9 and TRBJ2-7, with D perhaps TRBD1 (7 bases). Sequenced sample: PBMCs. CDR3 nucleotide sequence: TGTGCCAGCAGCTTGGACAGGCTGGGGGGCTCCTACGAGCAGTACTTC. It codes for CASSLDRLGGSYEQYF.